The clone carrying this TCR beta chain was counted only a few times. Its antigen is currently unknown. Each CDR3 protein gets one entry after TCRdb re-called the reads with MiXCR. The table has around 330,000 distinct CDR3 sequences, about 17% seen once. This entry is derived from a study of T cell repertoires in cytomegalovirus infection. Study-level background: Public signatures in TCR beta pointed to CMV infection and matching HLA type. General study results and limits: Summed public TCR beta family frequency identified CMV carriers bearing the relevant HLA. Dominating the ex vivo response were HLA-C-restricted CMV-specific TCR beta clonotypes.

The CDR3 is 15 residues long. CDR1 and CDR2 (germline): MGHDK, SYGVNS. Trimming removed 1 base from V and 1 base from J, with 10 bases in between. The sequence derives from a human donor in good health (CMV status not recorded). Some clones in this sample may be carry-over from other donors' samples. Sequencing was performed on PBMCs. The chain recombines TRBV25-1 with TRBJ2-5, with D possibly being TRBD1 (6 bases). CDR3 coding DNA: TGTGCCAGCAGTGAATTGACAGGAGGCCAAGAGACCCAGTACTTC. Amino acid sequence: CASSELTGGQETQYF. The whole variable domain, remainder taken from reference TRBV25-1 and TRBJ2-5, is EADIYQTPRYLVIGTGKKITLECSQTMGHDKMYWYQQDPGMELHLIHYSYGVNSTEKGDLSSESTVSRIRTEHFPLTLESARPSHTSQYLCASSELTGGQETQYFGPGTRLLVL.